This T cell receptor (beta chain) was profiled in a study of CD8+CD57+ T cells in acquired aplastic anemia (dated by TCRdb to the late 2010s). About the full investigation: DNA extracted from sorted CD4+ and CD8+ cells had a mean of approximately 3.5 ug, with a range of 0.2 to 27.4 ug. Healthy donor samples averaged approximately 10 million reads for CD4+ and under 12 million for CD8+ cells.

TCR repertoires of sorted CD4+ and CD8+ blood T cells from severe aplastic anemia patients and healthy subjects were deep-sequenced in the study. Ficoll-Paque density gradient centrifugation was used to isolate peripheral blood mononuclear cells. Before DNA extraction, CD4+ and CD8+ T cells were sorted by FACS or by magnetic beads. Genomic DNA served as template for TCR beta VDJ combination and CDR3 sequence profiling. An Illumina HiSeq 2000 was the platform used for TCR repertoire sequencing. From the authors' description of their analysis: TRBV/TRBJ rearrangement plots, CDR3 size and DJ length profiles, and Simpson's diversity index were used to assess repertoires. The immunodominant clone was defined as the most abundant DNA sequence in deep sequencing data. CDR3 amino acid sequences were checked for sharing across subjects and were also compared against the VDJdb database and published repertoires. TCRdb took the public reads, trimmed them with fastp at Q25, ran MiXCR for clone calling and kept in-frame beta chains. Rows with a matching CDR3 protein are joined into one entry that keeps the most common DNA and genes. For this entry, the V and J calls and clone size follow TCRdb and not the study's own pipeline. This sample comprises about 190,000 distinct CDR3 sequences, around half of them detected only once. The top ten constitute about a sixth of the sample.

A note on this clonotype: This clone's antigen is unknown. No base qualities exist here, and no much larger clone lies one base off it.

CDR1 and CDR2 were assigned from the germline V gene (reference sequence) as DFQATT and SNEGSKA. From the cysteine up to the phenylalanine, the CDR3 has a length of 14 residues. Only CDR3 DNA remains: 42 bases, in frame from the first base. Trimming removed 6 bases from V and 3 bases from J, leaving 18 bases between the germline ends. The full study reports these points: Around 28 CD8+ CDR3 sequences were found to be shared between patients and controls, but these sequences appeared to be highly expressed in patients and within the immunodominant clones of the patients. CD8+ Simpson's diversity did not differ significantly between patients and healthy controls (P=0.060).

What was sequenced was sorted CD4+, CD8+, or CD8+CD57+ T cells (not recorded which) from PBMCs. The sequence links TRBV20-1 to TRBJ2-7; the D segment cannot be called with confidence. The source of this sequence is a human donor in good health, serving as a control. The bases are TGCAGTGCCACCCAGACTCTCTCCGGCTACGAGCAGTACTTC. This is translated as CSATQTLSGYEQYF.